The text below deals with one T cell receptor (beta chain). This sample is drawn from a study of blood T cell repertoires in COVID-19. Cohorts were based on clinical histories the participants reported. Donors in Cohort 3 counted as recovered after two negative PCRs, clearance, or symptom resolution. Here immunoSEQ multiplex PCR was the method, and the copy in TCRdb shows in-frame clones only, minus some. The sample has a few hundred thousand clones; 70% to 90% are singletons. Material: PBMCs or T cells enriched from blood (not recorded which). The source of this sequence is a man younger than 40 who had recovered from COVID-19.

The CDR3 DNA reads TGTGCCAGCAGCCAAGTAGGAGGGGCCCATCAGCCCCAGCATTTT. Translated: CASSQVGGAHQPQHF. The V and J genes are TRBV7-2 and TRBJ1-5; perhaps TRBD1 as D (5 bases). CDR1 is SGHTA and CDR2 is FQGNSA in the germline V gene. Trimming pared 5 bases from V and 5 bases from J, leaving 16 bases between. CDR3 size: 15 residues.